The T cell receptor (beta chain) under discussion was sequenced for a study of Ad26.COV2.S vaccination and SARS-CoV-2 variants (dated by TCRdb to about 2021). For the study in its entirety: TCRbeta repertoire sequencing served as the tool for gauging how specific and how broad the SARS-CoV-2-reactive T cell receptors were following Ad26.COV2.S vaccination. The TCR-sequenced set comprised roughly 30 samples: some 19 Ad26.COV2.S vaccine recipients, 5 placebo recipients and 8 SARS-CoV-2 convalescent individuals.

With respect to this clone: Which antigen it targets is not known. Per-base quality was not reported, and no clone a single base away is much larger than it.

Reading the label with the study, this specimen's time point is: individuals recovered from natural SARS-CoV-2 infection. The paper as a whole reports these results and caveats: After vaccination, substantial breadth of spike-specific CD8+ and CD4+ T cell responses was reported. Ad26.COV2.S recipients had higher spike-specific TCR breadth than placebo recipients (P = 0.0014). According to the authors, total T cell responses may have been underestimated by the TCR breadth and depth analyses. Comparable non-spike TCR breadth was observed between vaccine and placebo recipients, consistent with only spike being contained in the vaccine.

TCRbeta CDR3 regions were sequenced with the immunoSEQ Assay. After extraction, genomic DNA underwent amplification by bias-controlled multiplex PCR, followed by high-throughput sequencing. The paper's processing steps were these. To quantify the absolute abundance of every unique TCRbeta CDR3 region, sequences were collapsed and filtered. T cell fraction was estimated by normalization of TCRbeta template counts to usable DNA, with usable DNA being measured through amplification of reference genes present in all nucleated cells. Repertoire TCRs were annotated as SARS-CoV-2-specific when V gene, CDR3 amino acid sequence and J gene were exactly matched to a known reactive TCR set. The reference SARS-CoV-2 TCR set came from MIRA and was filtered for enrichment in COVID-19-positive ImmuneCODE repertoires, removing public or cross-reactive TCRs. Using the MIRA antigens, annotated TCRs were further analysed by specific ORF or by position within an ORF. Depth was the summed frequency of annotated unique rearrangements, while breadth was defined as annotated unique rearrangements over total unique productive rearrangements. Two-sided Wilcoxon rank-sum tests were used to compare TCR breadth between groups. The source is immuneACCESS, and TCRdb retained only in-frame sequences with V and J called. Part of the clones is not carried over; for the studies checked, unresolved V genes explain less than half of this, and the remainder is unexplained. The V and J calls and clone size come from that table; D and trimming were worked out from the DNA. In this sample the table shows approximately 150,000 clones, 86% of which occur a single time. The top ten hold 5% of the sample.

The germline V gene specifies ENHRY as CDR1 and SYGVKD as CDR2. The CDR3 numbers 14 residues from cysteine through phenylalanine. Only the CDR3 DNA stays, 42 bases, in frame from base 1. V was cut back by 0 bases and J by 2 bases, leaving a gap of 7 bases between them. The sequence was collected from a human donor who had recovered from COVID-19. The source material was peripheral blood, sampled after recovery from COVID-19. The chain links TRBV10-3 with TRBJ1-2; the D segment cannot be called with confidence. Here the CDR3 is given as CAISESSVNYGYTF. The DNA sequence is given as TGTGCCATCAGTGAGTCATCGGTCAACTATGGCTACACCTTC.